The rows below give T cell receptor beta chains drawn from one sample of a study of T cell repertoires in cytomegalovirus infection. TCRdb reanalysed the reads using MiXCR and keeps one entry per CDR3 protein. In the table there are fewer than 70,000 distinct CDR3 sequences, roughly 28% of which are singletons. These receptors' antigens are unknown. The specimen comprised CD8+ T cells from cultured PBMCs, sampled from culture after CMV antigen stimulation. These receptors came from a human donor in good health (CMV status not recorded). Some clones in this sample may be carry-over from other donors' samples. Both conserved end residues are part of each CDR3. A D gene is named only where the DNA matches it firmly. Clone size is stated in some rows and not others, as once, few, many or a class when expanded.

size: NA
J: TRBJ2-3
V: TRBV11-2
D: TRBD2
CDR3: CASSHTAGGPTDTQYF
DNA: TGTGCCAGCAGCCATACGGCGGGGGGACCGACAGATACGCAGTATTTT

size: NA
J: TRBJ2-7
V: TRBV7-9
D: NA
CDR3: CASSLAARAYEQYF
DNA: TGTGCCAGCAGCTTAGCGGCCAGGGCCTACGAGCAGTACTTC

size: few
J: TRBJ1-5
V: TRBV12-3/TRBV12-4
D: NA
CDR3: CASSLVWGNNQPQHF
DNA: TGTGCCAGCAGTTTAGTTTGGGGTAACAATCAGCCCCAGCATTTT

size: NA
J: TRBJ1-4
V: TRBV15
D: NA
CDR3: CATSIVQGNEKLFF
DNA: TGTGCCACCAGCATCGTGCAGGGCAATGAAAAACTGTTTTTT

size: NA
J: TRBJ2-5
V: TRBV9
D: NA
CDR3: CASSEGWQAQETQYF
DNA: TGTGCCAGCAGCGAGGGGTGGCAGGCCCAAGAGACCCAGTACTTC

size: few
J: TRBJ2-5
V: TRBV3-1
D: NA
CDR3: CASSLMFGTESWTQYF
DNA: TGTGCCAGCAGCCTTATGTTCGGGACCGAGAGCTGGACCCAGTACTTC

size: many
J: TRBJ2-7
V: TRBV7-9
D: NA
CDR3: CASSPKERKTASYEQYF
DNA: TGTGCCAGCAGTCCCAAGGAGCGCAAAACCGCCTCCTACGAGCAGTACTTC

size: NA
J: TRBJ1-2
V: TRBV25-1
D: TRBD1
CDR3: CASWDRGGYTF
DNA: TGTGCCAGCTGGGACAGGGGGGGCTACACCTTC

size: many
J: TRBJ2-7
V: TRBV7-6
D: NA
CDR3: CASSLAGGMSYEQYF
DNA: TGTGCCAGCAGCTTAGCTGGCGGTATGTCCTACGAGCAGTACTTC

size: many
J: TRBJ2-3
V: TRBV6-1
D: NA
CDR3: CATHTPGDPRRDTQYF
DNA: TGTGCCACACACACACCGGGGGACCCCAGAAGGGATACGCAGTATTTT

size: few
J: TRBJ2-2
V: TRBV7-2
D: NA
CDR3: CASSPRGGSRTKRTGELFF
DNA: TGTGCCAGCAGCCCTAGAGGTGGTAGCCGGACCAAGCGCACCGGGGAGCTGTTTTTT

size: NA
J: TRBJ2-3
V: TRBV5-1
D: TRBD1
CDR3: CASSLEGQGTDTQYF
DNA: TGCGCCAGCAGCTTGGAGGGACAGGGGACAGATACGCAGTATTTT

size: NA
J: TRBJ2-7
V: TRBV7-9
D: NA
CDR3: CASSPPASYEQYF
DNA: TGTGCCAGCAGCCCCCCCGCTTCCTACGAGCAGTACTTC

size: NA
J: TRBJ1-1
V: TRBV2
D: NA
CDR3: CASSDRAAGTNTEAFF
DNA: TGTGCCAGCAGTGATCGGGCGGCGGGGACGAACACTGAAGCTTTCTTT

size: few
J: TRBJ1-4
V: TRBV4-3
D: NA
CDR3: CASSQDGRVGEKLFF
DNA: TGCGCCAGCAGCCAAGATGGCAGGGTGGGAGAAAAACTGTTTTTT

size: NA
J: TRBJ2-7
V: TRBV3-1
D: NA
CDR3: CASSQGLASYEQYF
DNA: TGTGCCAGCAGCCAAGGCCTAGCTTCCTACGAGCAGTACTTC

size: NA
J: TRBJ2-7
V: TRBV7-9
D: NA
CDR3: CASSLPTGPYEQYF
DNA: TGTGCCAGCAGCTTACCGACTGGCCCCTACGAGCAGTACTTC

size: few
J: TRBJ2-1
V: TRBV28
D: NA
CDR3: CASSRVGGRNEQFF
DNA: TGTGCCAGCAGTCGGGTCGGGGGGCGAAATGAGCAGTTCTTC

size: NA
J: TRBJ2-5
V: TRBV7-3
D: NA
CDR3: CVSSKLVEETQYF
DNA: TGTGTCAGCAGCAAACTAGTGGAAGAGACCCAGTACTTC

size: NA
J: TRBJ2-5
V: TRBV30
D: TRBD1
CDR3: CAWSSGQALEETQYF
DNA: TGTGCCTGGAGCTCCGGACAGGCCTTGGAAGAGACCCAGTACTTC

size: medium-sized
J: TRBJ1-1
V: TRBV6-1
D: NA
CDR3: CASSDGQNTEAFF
DNA: TGTGCCAGCAGTGACGGACAGAACACTGAAGCTTTCTTT

size: NA
J: TRBJ2-2
V: TRBV6-4
D: NA
CDR3: CASSDSGTGGELFF
DNA: TGTGCCAGCAGTGACTCAGGGACGGGAGGGGAGCTGTTTTTT

size: NA
J: TRBJ2-5
V: TRBV15
D: TRBD1
CDR3: CATSRDILGQGWETQYF
DNA: TGTGCCACCAGCAGAGATATCCTGGGACAGGGGTGGGAGACCCAGTACTTC

size: many
J: TRBJ2-3
V: TRBV7-9
D: NA
CDR3: CASSFPTDTQYF
DNA: TGTGCCAGCAGCTTTCCCACAGATACGCAGTATTTT

size: many
J: TRBJ2-2
V: TRBV12-5
D: TRBD2
CDR3: CASGGLAGNTGELFF
DNA: TGTGCTAGTGGGGGACTAGCGGGGAACACCGGGGAGCTGTTTTTT

size: NA
J: TRBJ2-5
V: TRBV27
D: NA
CDR3: CASSLLRAGSGETQYF
DNA: TGTGCCAGCAGTCTCCTTAGGGCGGGGAGCGGCGAGACCCAGTACTTC

size: many
J: TRBJ2-7
V: TRBV6-1
D: TRBD2
CDR3: CAAAKRSGREYEQYF
DNA: TGTGCCGCTGCGAAACGGAGCGGGAGGGAATACGAGCAGTACTTC

size: NA
J: TRBJ2-7
V: TRBV30
D: NA
CDR3: CAWSLGVDYEQYF
DNA: TGTGCCTGGAGCTTGGGGGTGGACTACGAGCAGTACTTC

size: few
J: TRBJ2-1
V: TRBV20-1
D: NA
CDR3: CSARDTRTSYNEQFF
DNA: TGCAGTGCTAGGGATACTAGAACCTCCTACAATGAGCAGTTCTTC

size: NA
J: TRBJ2-5
V: TRBV28
D: NA
CDR3: CASGIQETQYF
DNA: TGTGCCAGCGGGATCCAAGAGACCCAGTACTTC

size: NA
J: TRBJ2-2
V: TRBV7-7
D: NA
CDR3: CASSPRGLGELFF
DNA: TGTGCTAGCAGCCCAAGGGGACTCGGGGAGCTGTTTTTT

size: NA
J: TRBJ2-3
V: TRBV28
D: NA
CDR3: CASGYRDTQYF
DNA: TGTGCCAGCGGATACCGAGATACGCAGTATTTT